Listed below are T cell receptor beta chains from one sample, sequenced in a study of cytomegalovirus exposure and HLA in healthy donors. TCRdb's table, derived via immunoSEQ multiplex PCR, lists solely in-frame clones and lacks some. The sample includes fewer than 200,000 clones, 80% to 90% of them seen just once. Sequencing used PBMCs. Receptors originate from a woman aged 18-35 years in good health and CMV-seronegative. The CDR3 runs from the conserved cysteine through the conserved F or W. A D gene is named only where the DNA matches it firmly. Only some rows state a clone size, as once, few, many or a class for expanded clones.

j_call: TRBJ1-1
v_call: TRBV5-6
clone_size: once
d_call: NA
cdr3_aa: CASSLRGGTEAFF
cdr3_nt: TGTGCCAGCAGCTTGCGGGGGGGAACTGAAGCTTTCTTT

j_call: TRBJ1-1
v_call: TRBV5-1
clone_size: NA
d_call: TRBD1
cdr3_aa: CASSVEGGANTEAFF
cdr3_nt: TGCGCCAGCAGCGTGGAAGGGGGCGCGAACACTGAAGCTTTCTTT

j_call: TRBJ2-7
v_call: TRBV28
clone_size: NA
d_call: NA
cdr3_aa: CASWDSQGYEQYF
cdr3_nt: TGTGCCAGCTGGGACTCTCAAGGGTACGAGCAGTACTTC

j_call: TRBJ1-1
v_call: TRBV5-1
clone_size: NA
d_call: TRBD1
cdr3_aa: CASSFTGGAGTEAFF
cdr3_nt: TGCGCCAGCAGCTTTACAGGGGGCGCGGGCACTGAAGCTTTCTTT

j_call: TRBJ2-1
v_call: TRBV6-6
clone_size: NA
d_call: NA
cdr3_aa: CASSLASYNEQFF
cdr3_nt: TGTGCCAGCAGTTTAGCCAGCTACAATGAGCAGTTCTTC

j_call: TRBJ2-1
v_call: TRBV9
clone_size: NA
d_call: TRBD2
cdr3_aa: CASSARVGLAGGQSYNEQFF
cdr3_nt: TGTGCCAGCAGCGCCCGCGTAGGACTAGCGGGAGGGCAGTCCTACAATGAGCAGTTCTTC

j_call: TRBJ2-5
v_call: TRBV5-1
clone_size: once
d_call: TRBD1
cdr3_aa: CASSSGQGGETQYF
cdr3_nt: TGCGCCAGCAGCTCCGGACAGGGCGGAGAGACCCAGTACTTC

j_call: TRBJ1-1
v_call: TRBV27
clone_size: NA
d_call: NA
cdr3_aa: CASRQGYWTEAFF
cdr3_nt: TGTGCCAGCAGACAGGGTTATTGGACTGAAGCTTTCTTT

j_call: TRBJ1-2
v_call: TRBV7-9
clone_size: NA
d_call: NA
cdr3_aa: CASSLEGGYTF
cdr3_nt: TGTGCCAGCAGCTTGGAGGGTGGCTACACCTTC

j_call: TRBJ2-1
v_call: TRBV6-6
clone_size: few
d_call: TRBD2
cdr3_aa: CASSVASGRTSEQFF
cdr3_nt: TGTGCCAGCAGTGTGGCTAGCGGGAGGACCTCAGAGCAGTTCTTC

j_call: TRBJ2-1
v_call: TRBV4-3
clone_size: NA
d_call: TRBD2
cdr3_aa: CASSQDPSSGRATYNEQFF
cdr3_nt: TGCGCCAGCAGTCAAGATCCGTCTAGCGGGAGGGCTACCTACAATGAGCAGTTCTTC

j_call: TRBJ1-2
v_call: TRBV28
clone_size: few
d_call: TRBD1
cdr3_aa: CASSTGTGYGYTF
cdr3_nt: TGTGCCAGCAGTACCGGGACAGGCTATGGCTACACCTTC

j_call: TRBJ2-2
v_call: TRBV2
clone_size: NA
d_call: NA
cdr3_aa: CASSLPRVNTGELFF
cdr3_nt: TGTGCCAGCAGTCTCCCCCGGGTGAACACCGGGGAGCTGTTTTTT

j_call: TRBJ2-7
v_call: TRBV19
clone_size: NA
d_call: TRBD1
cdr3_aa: CASSIYRDSGSYEQYF
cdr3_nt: TGTGCCAGTAGTATATATCGGGACAGTGGATCCTACGAGCAGTACTTC

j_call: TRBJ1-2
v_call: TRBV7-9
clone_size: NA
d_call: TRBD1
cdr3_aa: CASSLGQAPNYGYTF
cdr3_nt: TGTGCCAGCAGCTTGGGACAGGCCCCTAACTATGGCTACACCTTC

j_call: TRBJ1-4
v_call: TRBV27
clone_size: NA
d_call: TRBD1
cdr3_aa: CASSLSGQANEKLFF
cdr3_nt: TGTGCCAGCAGTTTATCGGGACAGGCTAATGAAAAACTGTTTTTT

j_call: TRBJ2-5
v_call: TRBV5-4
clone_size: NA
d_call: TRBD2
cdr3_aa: CASSLGLAGTIGEQYF
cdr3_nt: TGTGCCAGCAGCCTCGGACTAGCGGGGACGATAGGGGAGCAGTACTTC

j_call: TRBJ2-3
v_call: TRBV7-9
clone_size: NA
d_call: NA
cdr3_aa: CASSLAPSFPDTQYF
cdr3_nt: TGTGCCAGCAGCTTAGCCCCTAGTTTCCCAGATACGCAGTATTTT

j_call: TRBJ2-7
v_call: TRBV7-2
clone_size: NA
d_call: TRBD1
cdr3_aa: CASSPTGGTSYEQYF
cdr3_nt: TGTGCCAGCAGCCCCACAGGGGGAACCTCCTACGAGCAGTACTTC

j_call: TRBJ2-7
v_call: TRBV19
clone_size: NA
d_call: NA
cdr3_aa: CASSSQTGAYEQYF
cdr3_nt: TGTGCCAGTAGTAGCCAGACGGGAGCCTACGAGCAGTACTTC

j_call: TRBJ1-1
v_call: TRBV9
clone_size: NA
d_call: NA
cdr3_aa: CASSQDLTGNTEAFF
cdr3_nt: TGTGCCAGCAGCCAAGACTTAACAGGGAACACTGAAGCTTTCTTT

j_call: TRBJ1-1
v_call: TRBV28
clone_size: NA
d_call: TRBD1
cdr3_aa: CASSSNDRGFEAFF
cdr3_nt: TGTGCCAGCAGTAGTAACGACAGGGGGTTTGAAGCTTTCTTT

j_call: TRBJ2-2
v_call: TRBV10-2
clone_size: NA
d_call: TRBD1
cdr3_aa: CASTLGQGVYTGELFF
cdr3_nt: TGCGCCAGCACCCTGGGACAGGGGGTTTATACCGGGGAGCTGTTTTTT

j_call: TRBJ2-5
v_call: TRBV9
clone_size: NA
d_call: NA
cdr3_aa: CASSKRTAVGPNLIETQYF
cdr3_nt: TGTGCCAGCAGCAAAAGGACAGCGGTTGGGCCTAACCTTATAGAGACCCAGTACTTC

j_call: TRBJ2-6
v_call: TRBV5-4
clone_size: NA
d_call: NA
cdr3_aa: CASSVRVSGANVLTF
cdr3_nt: TGTGCCAGCAGCGTAAGAGTCTCTGGGGCCAACGTCCTGACTTTC

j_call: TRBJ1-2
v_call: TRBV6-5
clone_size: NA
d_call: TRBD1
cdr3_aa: CASTGLRDRGAGYTF
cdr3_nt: TGTGCCAGCACCGGATTGAGGGACAGGGGAGCCGGCTACACCTTC

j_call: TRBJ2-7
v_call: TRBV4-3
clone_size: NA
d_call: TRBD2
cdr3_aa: CASSQETIAGGVQYF
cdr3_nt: TGCGCCAGCAGCCAAGAAACCATAGCGGGAGGAGTGCAGTACTTC